The source of this TCR beta chain is a study of T cell responses to AZD1222 COVID-19 vaccine. In regard to this clone: The antigen is not known.

General study points: A reported finding is that nearly half of spike-specific TCRs target unmutated variant regions. Just a handful of AZD1222 recipients were seropositive at baseline.

V was pared by 0 bases and J by 2 bases, with 9 bases between. The germline V gene has CDR1 SGDLS and CDR2 YYNGEE. The CDR3 totals 15 residues. Assay: immunoSEQ multiplex PCR; the TCRdb copy retains only in-frame clones and omits some. The sample lists 50,000 or so clones; more than 75% were seen once. The sequence came from an adult who received the AZD1222 COVID-19 vaccine. The V gene is TRBV9, the J gene TRBJ1-3; D possibly corresponds to TRBD1 (6 bases). The input for sequencing was peripheral blood, taken 28 days after the second AZD1222 dose. This chain's CDR3 is CASSVVGAAGNTIYF. The CDR3 bases are TGTGCCAGCAGCGTAGTGGGGGCTGCTGGAAACACCATATATTTT.